The 27 T cell receptor beta chains presented below share a single source sample, sequenced in a study of cytomegalovirus exposure and HLA in healthy donors. It was with 60 Vbeta and 13 Jbeta primers that the PCR ran. Data came from immunoSEQ multiplex PCR; TCRdb stores just in-frame clones and leaves some out. The data contain approximately 280,000 clones, around nine tenths of them seen just once; the ten biggest clones take up approximately 2.4%. Sequences were obtained from PBMCs. The receptor set was obtained from a woman younger than 35 in good health and CMV-seronegative.

The chain is built from TRBV7-8 and TRBJ2-3, with 10 positions matching TRBD2. Looked up from germline, CDR1 is SGHVS and CDR2 is FQNEAQ. V shed 2 bases, J shed 4 bases, and the junction held 3 bases outside the gene matches. This CDR3 has 15 amino acids. CDR3 loop: CASSLTSGVPDTQYF. In nucleotides, the CDR3 is TGTGCCAGCAGCTTAACTAGCGGGGTTCCAGATACGCAGTATTTT.

This sequence joins TRBV7-9 and TRBJ1-5; TRBD1 matches 7 bases. CDR1 is SEHNR and CDR2 is FQNEAQ in the germline V gene (reference sequence). This CDR3 has 18 residues. V lost 1 base, J lost 3 bases, and 12 bases stayed unmatched. DNA for the CDR3: TGTGCCAGCAGCTTAGGGGGACAGTGGCAGGGGGTCAATCAGCCCCAGCATTTT. This sequence encodes CASSLGGQWQGVNQPQHF.

This clone was counted only a few times. The chain employs TRBV19 and TRBJ1-2; a possible D gene is TRBD1 (6 bases). Germline V gives CDR1 LNHDA, CDR2 SQIVND (reference sequence). The CDR3 runs 15 residues. Deletions cut 6 bases from V and 4 bases from J, with 18 bases between. CDR3 amino acids: CASRKSTGYTYGYTF. As DNA, the CDR3 is TGTGCCAGTAGGAAATCAACAGGGTACACCTATGGCTACACCTTC. Full variable domain (missing parts from reference TRBV19 and TRBJ1-2): DGGITQSPKYLFRKEGQNVTLSCEQNLNHDAMYWYRQDPGQGLRLIYYSQIVNDFQKGDIAEGYSVSREKKESFPLTVTSAQKNPTAFYLCASRKSTGYTYGYTFGSGTRLTVV.

V and J are TRBV4-1 and TRBJ1-2; 7 bases agree with TRBD1. The CDR3 sequence is 14 residues long. CDR1 is MGHRA, CDR2 YSYEKL, per germline. The trim removed 1 base at V and 4 bases at J, leaving 3 bases unmatched. The CDR3 sequence: CASSQGDSGYGYTF. DNA of the CDR3: TGCGCCAGCAGCCAAGGGGACAGCGGCTATGGCTACACCTTC.

V and J are TRBV7-3 and TRBJ2-2; D gene unclear. CDR3 size: 12 residues. V was clipped by 4 bases and J by 4 bases, with 4 bases between them. Germline V gene lookup returns CDR1 SGHTA and CDR2 FQGTGA. The CDR3 protein is CASSSLTGELFF. Written as DNA, the CDR3 is TGTGCCAGCAGCTCCCTCACCGGGGAGCTGTTTTTT.

The V gene is TRBV27, the J gene TRBJ1-5; D call uncertain. The CDR3 sequence is 13 residues long. Trimming left V 6 bases short and J 6 bases short, with 12 bases between. CDR1 is MNHEY, CDR2 SMNVEV, per germline (reference sequence). CDR3 nucleotide sequence: TGTGCCAGCAGGCGGCAGCTCCTTCAGCCCCAGCATTTT. Its protein product is CASRRQLLQPQHF.

This chain uses TRBV2 with TRBJ2-1; TRBD1 agrees at 9 bases. Germline V gene sequence: CDR1 SNHLY, CDR2 FYNNEI. The CDR3 consists of 15 residues. Unmatched junction bases numbered 4, after V lost 5 bases and J lost 2 bases. The chain's CDR3 is CASSPQGAAYNEQFF. For the CDR3, the DNA is TGTGCCAGCAGTCCACAGGGGGCCGCCTACAATGAGCAGTTCTTC.

This chain joins TRBV6-5 and TRBJ1-2, with D tentatively TRBD1 (5 bases). This CDR3 region has 15 residues. Trimming took 2 bases from V and 4 from J, leaving 14 bases between them. Germline V CDR1 and CDR2: MNHEY, SVGAGI. CDR3: CASSYGGGRGYGYTF. CDR3 sequence (DNA): TGTGCCAGCAGTTACGGGGGAGGGCGAGGCTATGGCTACACCTTC.

This rearrangement joins TRBV19 to TRBJ1-1; possibly TRBD1 for D (6 bases). The germline V and J ends were trimmed by 6 bases and 4 bases, with 15 bases remaining between them. The CDR3 runs 14 residues. The V gene's germline CDR1 is LNHDA and CDR2 SQIVND (reference sequence). Here the CDR3 reads CASSAWGGATEAFF. CDR3 sequence (DNA): TGTGCCAGTAGCGCTTGGGGGGGGGCCACTGAAGCTTTCTTT.

The CDR3 coding sequence is TGTGCCAGCAGCGCAGGGTTGGAAGCTTTCTTT. It translates to CASSAGLEAFF. The V gene is TRBV27, the J gene TRBJ1-1; D might be TRBD1 (5 bases). V was cut by 6 bases and J by 8 bases, with 10 bases left in between. The CDR3 contains 11 residues. Germline lookup yields CDR1 MNHEY and CDR2 SMNVEV (reference sequence).

The rearrangement uses TRBV9 and TRBJ2-2; D unclear. This CDR3 comprises 14 residues. V lost 0 bases and J lost 6, with 9 bases in between. Germline V gene lookup returns CDR1 SGDLS and CDR2 YYNGEE. The CDR3 nucleotides read TGTGCCAGCAGCGTAGAGATAGCCCCCGGGGAGCTGTTTTTT. It yields the protein CASSVEIAPGELFF.

The chain has TRBV25-1 and TRBJ1-1, with D maybe TRBD1 (6 bases). This CDR3 comprises 12 residues. CDR1 MGHDK and CDR2 SYGVNS come from the germline V gene. Trimming removed 6 bases at V and 4 bases at J, with 9 bases between. The CDR3 is CASRTGSTEAFF. In DNA form, the CDR3 reads TGTGCCAGCAGGACAGGCAGCACTGAAGCTTTCTTT.

The chain employs TRBV11-2 and TRBJ2-7, with 11 bases lining up with TRBD2. V gave up 6 bases and J gave up 3 bases; unmatched junction bases: 4. Germline V gene data show CDR1 as SGHAT and CDR2 as FQNNGV. The CDR3 has 14 amino acids. The CDR3 protein is CASSSTSGVYEQYF. CDR3 nucleotides: TGTGCCAGCAGTTCGACTAGCGGGGTCTACGAGCAGTACTTC.

This chain joins TRBV5-1 and TRBJ1-1, with D tentatively TRBD1 (5 bases). The V gene lost 7 bases and the J gene lost 1 base, with 11 bases spanning the gap. From germline, CDR1 is SGHRS and CDR2 YFSETQ. The CDR3 is 13 amino acids. CDR3 in DNA: TGCGCCAGCGGGAAAGGGGAGAACACTGAAGCTTTCTTT. It specifies CASGKGENTEAFF.

This clone was seen a single time. The chain couples TRBV18 to TRBJ1-4; TRBD1 agrees at 7 bases. Trimming removed 8 bases from V and 3 bases from J; junction bases left unmatched: 6. CDR3 length equals 14 residues. Germline assignment: CDR1 KGHSH and CDR2 LQKENI. CDR3 coding DNA: TGTGCCAGCGGAACAGGGGATGCTAATGAAAAACTGTTTTTT. Protein sequence: CASGTGDANEKLFF.

The chain combines TRBV25-1 with TRBJ2-2; possibly TRBD2 for D (5 bases). Germline lookup yields CDR1 MGHDK and CDR2 SYGVNS. V dropped 4 bases and J dropped 6 bases, with 18 bases sitting between them. This CDR3 contains 16 residues. CDR3 nucleotides: TGTGCCAGCAGTGGGTTCGGGTCCTCCGGGGCCGGGGAGCTGTTTTTT. This translates into CASSGFGSSGAGELFF.

The V and J genes are TRBV19 and TRBJ1-3; tentatively, D is TRBD1 (6 bases). The germline CDR1 and CDR2 sequences are LNHDA and SQIVND (reference sequence). The CDR3 loop spans 16 amino acids. V was shortened by 5 bases and J by 0 bases, with 14 bases between the two germline ends. CDR3 loop: CASSPGHLISGNTIYF. The CDR3, as DNA: TGTGCCAGTAGTCCGGGACACCTGATCTCTGGAAACACCATATATTTT.

The chain employs TRBV11-2 and TRBJ2-5, with 8 bases identical to TRBD1. TRBJ2-7 explains the end of the DNA better; the J call may be wrong. The CDR3 length is 14 residues. Germline V gene sequence: CDR1 SGHAT, CDR2 FQNNGV. This CDR3 reads CASSSYGQGYEQYF. CDR3 in DNA: TGTGCCAGCAGCTCCTATGGACAGGGTTACGAGCAGTACTTC.

The gene calls are TRBV15 and TRBJ2-1, with D perhaps matching TRBD2 (6 bases). Germline-derived CDR1 and CDR2 are LNHNV and YYDKDF (reference sequence). The CDR3 runs to 15 residues. Trimming took off 0 bases at V and 4 bases at J, with 10 bases between the two ends. CDR3 in amino acids: CATSREKGLYNEQFF. The CDR3 coding sequence is TGTGCCACCAGCAGAGAAAAGGGACTTTACAATGAGCAGTTCTTC.

The chain joins TRBV29-1 to TRBJ2-1; 14 bases fit TRBD2. Germline V lookup: CDR1 SQVTM, CDR2 ANQGSEA. CDR3 length: 18 amino acids. The trim removed 2 bases at V and 5 bases at J, leaving 11 bases unmatched. DNA for the CDR3: TGCAGCGTTGAAAGGAGACTAGCGGGGGGGCACGCGGACAATGAGCAGTTCTTC. This codes for CSVERRLAGGHADNEQFF.

This chain joins TRBV7-8 and TRBJ2-3; D not resolved. CDR3 length: 15 residues. V lost 1 base and J lost 2, with 10 bases in between. Germline CDR1 reads SGHVS; CDR2 reads FQNEAQ. CDR3 region: CASSLGGQFTDTQYF. DNA of the CDR3: TGTGCCAGCAGCTTAGGTGGCCAGTTCACAGATACGCAGTATTTT.

About this clone itself: The junction does not match germline at one end; this may be a read error. The chain uses TRBV7-9 and TRBJ2-3, with 7 positions matching TRBD2. CDR1 is SEHNR, CDR2 FQNEAQ, per germline (reference sequence). CDR3 length equals 14 residues. The CDR3 here is CSSSLGDYTDTQYF. DNA for the CDR3: TGTTCCAGCAGCTTAGGGGACTACACAGATACGCAGTATTTT.

CDR3 amino acids: CASGVVAESSYEQYF. The DNA of the CDR3 is TGTGCCAGCGGTGTGGTAGCCGAGAGCTCCTACGAGCAGTACTTC. The V gene is TRBV2, the J gene TRBJ2-7, with D uncertain. The CDR3 extends over 15 amino acids. Trimming left V 8 bases short and J 0 bases short, with 17 bases between. The V gene's germline CDR1 is SNHLY and CDR2 FYNNEI. Looking up the rest from reference TRBV2 and TRBJ2-7 gives the full variable domain: EPEVTQTPSHQVTQMGQEVILRCVPISNHLYFYWYRQILGQKVEFLVSFYNNEISEKSEIFDDQFSVERPDGSNFTLKIRSTKLEDSAMYFCASGVVAESSYEQYFGPGTRLTVT.

The V and J genes are TRBV18 and TRBJ1-1; D is ambiguous. The germline gives CDR1 KGHSH, CDR2 LQKENI. Trimming stripped 1 base from V and 8 bases from J, with 8 bases between. The CDR3 has 12 residues. CDR3 bases: TGTGCCAGCTCACCACTGGGGAGGGAAGCTTTCTTT. This encodes CASSPLGREAFF. The full variable domain, in which reference TRBV18 and TRBJ1-1 provide the parts outside the CDR3, is NAGVMQNPRHLVRRRGQEARLRCSPMKGHSHVYWYRQLPEEGLKFMVYLQKENIIDESGMPKERFSAEFPKEGPSILRIQQVVRGDSAAYFCASSPLGREAFFGQGTRLTVV.

The gene calls are TRBV28 and TRBJ2-2; TRBD1 matches at 7 bases. The V gene end was trimmed by 4 bases and the J gene end by 6 bases; junction bases not matched to a gene: 8. The CDR3 has 15 amino acids. The germline V gene encodes CDR1 MDHEN and CDR2 SYDVKM. CDR3 sequence: CASSSGTVSPGELFF. CDR3 coding DNA: TGTGCCAGCAGTTCCGGGACAGTCAGTCCCGGGGAGCTGTTTTTT.

The gene calls are TRBV7-6 and TRBJ1-4; TRBD1 matches at 9 bases. Germline V lookup: CDR1 SGHVS, CDR2 FNYEAQ. Unmatched junction bases numbered 11, after V lost 4 bases and J lost 8 bases. CDR3 length equals 16 residues. The CDR3 is CASSSGTGLSGEKLFF. The CDR3 DNA is TGTGCCAGCAGCTCCGGGACAGGGCTTTCGGGAGAAAAACTGTTTTTT.

This sequence joins TRBV7-9 and TRBJ1-1; 7 bases agree with TRBD1. J gave up 0 bases and V 5 bases, and 3 bases lay outside the gene matches. This CDR3 is 14 amino acids long. Germline-derived CDR1 and CDR2 are SEHNR and FQNEAQ (reference sequence). The CDR3 reads CASSRQGLNTEAFF. Here the CDR3 DNA reads TGTGCCAGCAGCCGACAGGGCCTGAACACTGAAGCTTTCTTT.